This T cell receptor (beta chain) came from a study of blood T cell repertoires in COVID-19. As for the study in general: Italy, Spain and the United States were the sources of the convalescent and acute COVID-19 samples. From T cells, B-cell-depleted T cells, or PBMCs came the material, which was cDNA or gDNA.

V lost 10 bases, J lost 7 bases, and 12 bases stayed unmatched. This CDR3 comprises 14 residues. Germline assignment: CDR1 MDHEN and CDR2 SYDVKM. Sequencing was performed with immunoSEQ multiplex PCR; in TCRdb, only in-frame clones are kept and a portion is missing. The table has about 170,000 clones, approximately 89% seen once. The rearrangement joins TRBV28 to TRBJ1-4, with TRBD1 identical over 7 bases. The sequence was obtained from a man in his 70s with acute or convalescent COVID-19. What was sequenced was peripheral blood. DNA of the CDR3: TGTGCCACAGCCCTACAGGGGAGGCGTGAAAAACTGTTTTTT. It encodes CATALQGRREKLFF.